The 17 T cell receptor beta chains in this list originate from one sample, sequenced in a study of T cell responses to AZD1222 COVID-19 vaccine. Assay used: immunoSEQ multiplex PCR; TCRdb lists only in-frame clones, some missing. The sample lists under 200,000 clones, around 90% occurring once. This specimen was peripheral blood, taken 28 days after the second dose of the MenACWY control vaccine. The receptor set was obtained from an adult who received the MenACWY meningococcal vaccine as a control.

The sample holds one count of this clone. V and J are TRBV3-1 (or the pseudogene TRBV3-2) and TRBJ1-3; D unresolved. The CDR3 is made up of 14 amino acids. The V end lost 4 bases, the J end lost 4 bases, and 11 bases lay between the germline ends. CDR1 is LGHDT, CDR2 YNNKEL, per germline (reference sequence). This CDR3 is CASSLLSVGNTIYF. In nucleotides, the CDR3 is TGTGCCAGCAGCCTACTCAGTGTGGGAAACACCATATATTTT.

This chain uses TRBV28 with TRBJ1-2; 7 positions match TRBD1. This CDR3 is 13 amino acids long. V shed 5 bases and J 6 bases; nucleotides not matched to a gene: 6. Germline V CDR1 and CDR2: MDHEN, SYDVKM. Here the CDR3 reads CASSRTGENGYTF. The CDR3 DNA is TGTGCCAGCAGTCGAACAGGGGAGAATGGCTACACCTTC.

The V call is TRBV10-2, the J call TRBJ2-2; D is uncertain. CDR3 size: 14 residues. The ends were cut back, 1 base at V and 6 bases at J, with 9 bases in the middle. Germline V gene lookup returns CDR1 WSHSY and CDR2 SAAADI. The CDR3 bases are TGCGCCAGCAGTGAGTTGGGGAAAGCCGGGGAGCTGTTTTTT. It yields the protein CASSELGKAGELFF.

The chain couples TRBV28 to TRBJ2-2; D unclear. The CDR3 is made up of 15 amino acids. V lost 3 bases, J lost 1 base, and 9 bases lay in between. Germline loops: CDR1 MDHEN, CDR2 SYDVKM. This CDR3 reads CASSFGGMNTGELFF. CDR3 nucleotides: TGTGCCAGCAGTTTTGGTGGGATGAACACCGGGGAGCTGTTTTTT.

The gene calls are TRBV5-1 and TRBJ2-5, with TRBD1 matching 7 bases. The CDR3 totals 15 residues. The V segment lost 0 bases and the J segment 2 bases; nucleotides outside the gene matches: 4. The germline V gene has CDR1 SGHRS and CDR2 YFSETQ. CDR3: CASSLAGGVQETQYF. CDR3 bases: TGCGCCAGCAGCTTGGCAGGGGGAGTTCAAGAGACCCAGTACTTC.

Here the CDR3 reads CASSMRGEGYTF. In nucleotides, the CDR3 is TGTGCCAGTAGTATGAGGGGAGAAGGCTACACCTTC. The V gene is TRBV19, the J gene TRBJ1-2; a weak D match, TRBD1 (5 bases). The germline V and J ends were trimmed by 3 bases and 8 bases, with 10 bases remaining between them. The CDR3 sequence is 12 residues long. Germline CDR1 and CDR2: LNHDA and SQIVND (reference sequence).

The rearrangement joins TRBV30 to TRBJ1-4, with D uncertain. CDR1 is GTSNPN, CDR2 SVGIG, per germline (reference sequence). CDR3 length equals 11 residues. The V gene lost 0 bases and the J gene lost 7 bases, with 3 bases spanning the gap. CDR3 coding DNA: TGTGCCTGGAGTGTTTCTGAAAAACTGTTTTTT. It yields the protein CAWSVSEKLFF.

The gene calls are TRBV5-5 and TRBJ1-1, with 9 nucleotides matching TRBD1. Germline CDR1 and CDR2: SGHKS and YYEKEE (reference sequence). J was trimmed by 0 bases and V by 2 bases; bases with no gene match: 2. The CDR3 contains 15 residues. The CDR3, as DNA: TGTGCCAGCAGCTTTACAGGGGGCCTGAACACTGAAGCTTTCTTT. Its protein is CASSFTGGLNTEAFF.

This chain connects TRBV7-3 to TRBJ2-7, with D possibly TRBD2 on 7 matching bases. V lost 2 bases and J lost 2, with 16 bases in between. This CDR3 is 16 amino acids long. Germline values: CDR1 SGHTA, CDR2 FQGTGA. CDR3 in DNA: TGTGCCAGCAGCTTAGGGGGGGCTAGCGGTACCTACGAGCAGTACTTC. The encoded protein is CASSLGGASGTYEQYF.

This clone was recorded only once. This chain uses TRBV29-1 with TRBJ1-1, with D perhaps matching TRBD1 (6 bases). Germline lookup yields CDR1 SQVTM and CDR2 ANQGSEA. The CDR3 totals 14 residues. V lost 1 base to trimming and J lost 1 base, with 10 bases between them. In DNA form, the CDR3 reads TGCAGCGTTGAAGGGGGGGCGGAGAACACTGAAGCTTTCTTT. This gives the protein CSVEGGAENTEAFF.

This clone was counted between two and nine times. The J gene is TRBJ2-7, the V gene TRBV5-1; possible D gene TRBD2, 6 bases. Germline CDR1 is SGHRS and CDR2 is YFSETQ. V was shortened by 3 bases and J by 6 bases, with 7 bases between the two germline ends. This CDR3 is built from 11 residues. The CDR3 here is CASSWRGEQYF. The CDR3 coding sequence is TGCGCCAGCAGCTGGAGGGGCGAGCAGTACTTC.

The chain links TRBV6-1 to TRBJ1-6; D uncertain. V dropped 8 bases and J dropped 0 bases, with 17 bases sitting between them. Per the germline V gene, CDR1 is MNHNS and CDR2 is SASEGT. This CDR3 comprises 17 residues. CDR3 region: CASRAVPGSSYNSPLHF. As DNA, the CDR3 is TGTGCCAGCCGTGCCGTACCCGGGAGCTCCTATAATTCACCCCTCCACTTT.

The rearrangement uses TRBV18 and TRBJ2-5; no definite D call. V lost 0 bases, J lost 3 bases, and 11 bases lay in between. The length of the CDR3 is 15 residues. Germline V lookup: CDR1 KGHSH, CDR2 LQKENI. The CDR3 loop reads CASSPPVQREETQYF. The DNA for the CDR3 is TGTGCCAGCTCACCACCGGTCCAGAGAGAAGAGACCCAGTACTTC. The variable domain in full, with the rest retrieved from reference TRBV18 and TRBJ2-5, is NAGVMQNPRHLVRRRGQEARLRCSPMKGHSHVYWYRQLPEEGLKFMVYLQKENIIDESGMPKERFSAEFPKEGPSILRIQQVVRGDSAAYFCASSPPVQREETQYFGPGTRLLVL.

A remark on this clone: Other nucleotide sequences in the sample specify the same CDR3. The gene calls are TRBV11-3 and TRBJ2-2; D remains ambiguous. Trimming cost V 5 bases and J 5 bases, with 6 bases left between them. CDR1 and CDR2 (germline): SGHNT, YENEEA. The CDR3 extends over 12 amino acids. CDR3 residues: CASSLRTGELFF. The DNA of the CDR3 is TGTGCCAGCAGCCTCCGGACCGGGGAGCTGTTTTTT.

Only one count was recorded for this clone. The chain uses TRBV28 and TRBJ2-7, with 15 nucleotides matching TRBD2. Germline CDR1 and CDR2: MDHEN and SYDVKM. The V segment lost 4 bases and the J segment 6 bases; nucleotides outside the gene matches: 7. The CDR3 is 16 amino acids. The CDR3 DNA reads TGTGCCAGCAGTTGGACTAGCGGGAGGGGGAGGCGCGAGCAGTACTTC. The encoded protein is CASSWTSGRGRREQYF.

The rearrangement joins TRBV20-1 to TRBJ1-2, with 11 bases matching TRBD1. V shed 6 bases and J 4 bases; nucleotides not matched to a gene: 10. Germline-derived CDR1 and CDR2 are DFQATT and SNEGSKA (reference sequence). The CDR3 length is 15 residues. The CDR3, as DNA: TGCAGTGCAAGTGGACAGGGGGCGCATAGCTATGGCTACACCTTC. Translated, it gives CSASGQGAHSYGYTF.

The CDR3 is CASSPPQQGRYTF. The CDR3 DNA reads as TGTGCCAGCAGTCCCCCCCAACAGGGCCGCTACACCTTC. The chain employs TRBV27 and TRBJ1-2; weak D call: TRBD1 (6 bases). Trimming took off 5 bases at V and 9 bases at J, with 16 bases between the two ends. The CDR3 contains 13 residues. Looked up from germline, CDR1 is MNHEY and CDR2 is SMNVEV (reference sequence).